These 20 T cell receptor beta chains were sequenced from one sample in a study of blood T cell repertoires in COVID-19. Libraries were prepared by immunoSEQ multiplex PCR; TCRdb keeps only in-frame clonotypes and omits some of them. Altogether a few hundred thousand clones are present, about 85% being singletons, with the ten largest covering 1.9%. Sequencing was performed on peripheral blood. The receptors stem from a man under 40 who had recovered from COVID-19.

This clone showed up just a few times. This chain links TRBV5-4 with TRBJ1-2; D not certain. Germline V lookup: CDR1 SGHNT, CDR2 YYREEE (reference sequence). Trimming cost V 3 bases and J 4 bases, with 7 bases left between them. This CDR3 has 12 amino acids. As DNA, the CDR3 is TGTGCCAGCAGCTCTCCCAGCTATGGCTACACCTTC. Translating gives CASSSPSYGYTF.

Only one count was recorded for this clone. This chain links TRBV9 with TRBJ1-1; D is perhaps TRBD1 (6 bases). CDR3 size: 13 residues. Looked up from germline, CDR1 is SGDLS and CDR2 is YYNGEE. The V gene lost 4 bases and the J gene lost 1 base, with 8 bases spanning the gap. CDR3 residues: CASSQGWNTEAFF. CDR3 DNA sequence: TGTGCCAGCAGCCAGGGGTGGAACACTGAAGCTTTCTTT.

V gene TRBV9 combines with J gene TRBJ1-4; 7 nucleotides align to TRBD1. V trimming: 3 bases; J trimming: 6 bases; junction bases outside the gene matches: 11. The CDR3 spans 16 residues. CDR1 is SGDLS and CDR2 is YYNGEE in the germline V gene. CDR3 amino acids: CASSGGTAKGYEKLFF. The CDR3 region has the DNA TGTGCCAGCAGCGGGGGGACAGCGAAAGGTTATGAAAAACTGTTTTTT.

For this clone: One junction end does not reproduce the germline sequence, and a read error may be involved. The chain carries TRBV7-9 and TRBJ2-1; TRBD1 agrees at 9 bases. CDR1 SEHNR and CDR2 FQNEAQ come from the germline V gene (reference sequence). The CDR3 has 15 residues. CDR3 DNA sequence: TGTGCCAGCAGTACCGGACAGGGGCCCTATAATGAGCAGTTCTTC. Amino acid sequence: CASSTGQGPYNEQFF.

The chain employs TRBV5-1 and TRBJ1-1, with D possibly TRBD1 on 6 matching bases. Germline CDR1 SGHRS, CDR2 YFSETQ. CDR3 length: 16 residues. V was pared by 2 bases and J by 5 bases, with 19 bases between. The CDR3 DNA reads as TGCGCCAGCAGCTTAAACAGGGACCCGAGTGGGACTGAAGCTTTCTTT. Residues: CASSLNRDPSGTEAFF.

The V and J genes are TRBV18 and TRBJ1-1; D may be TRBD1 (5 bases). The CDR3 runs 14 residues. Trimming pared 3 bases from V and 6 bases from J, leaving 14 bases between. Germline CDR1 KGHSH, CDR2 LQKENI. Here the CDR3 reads CASSPGAARAEAFF. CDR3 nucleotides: TGTGCCAGCTCACCTGGGGCCGCCAGGGCTGAAGCTTTCTTT.

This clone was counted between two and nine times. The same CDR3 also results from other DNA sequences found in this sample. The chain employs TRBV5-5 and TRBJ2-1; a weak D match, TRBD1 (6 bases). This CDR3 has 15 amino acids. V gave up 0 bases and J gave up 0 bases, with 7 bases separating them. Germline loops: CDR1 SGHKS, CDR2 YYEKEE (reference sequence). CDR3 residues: CASSLEQGSYNEQFF. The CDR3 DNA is TGTGCCAGCAGCTTGGAACAGGGCTCCTACAATGAGCAGTTCTTC.

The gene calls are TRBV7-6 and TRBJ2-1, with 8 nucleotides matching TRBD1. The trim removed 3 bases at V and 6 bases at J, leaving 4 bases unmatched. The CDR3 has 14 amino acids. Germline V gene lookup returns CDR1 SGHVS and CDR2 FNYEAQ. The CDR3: CASSFGTGINEQFF. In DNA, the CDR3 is TGTGCCAGCAGCTTTGGGACAGGCATCAATGAGCAGTTCTTC.

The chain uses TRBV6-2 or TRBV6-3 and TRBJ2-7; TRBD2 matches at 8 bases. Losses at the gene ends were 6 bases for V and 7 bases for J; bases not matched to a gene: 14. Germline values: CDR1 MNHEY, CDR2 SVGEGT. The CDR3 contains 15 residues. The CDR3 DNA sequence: TGTGCCAGCAGCCCCGCCCAGCGGGGGCTAGGGGAGCAGTACTTC. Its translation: CASSPAQRGLGEQYF.

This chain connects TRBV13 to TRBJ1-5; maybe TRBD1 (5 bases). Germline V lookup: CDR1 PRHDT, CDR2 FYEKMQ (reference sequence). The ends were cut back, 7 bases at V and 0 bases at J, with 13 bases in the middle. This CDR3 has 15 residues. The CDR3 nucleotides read TGTGCCAGCAAAAAGGGGCTGAATAGCAATCAGCCCCAGCATTTT. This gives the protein CASKKGLNSNQPQHF.

Here the CDR3 DNA reads TGTGCCAGCTCACCACCAGGAGGAGACGGCTACACCTTC. Protein: CASSPPGGDGYTF. V usage is TRBV18 and J usage is TRBJ1-2; D not resolved. The CDR3 extends over 13 amino acids. The germline V and J ends were trimmed by 0 bases and 8 bases, with 10 bases remaining between them. Germline V gives CDR1 KGHSH, CDR2 LQKENI.

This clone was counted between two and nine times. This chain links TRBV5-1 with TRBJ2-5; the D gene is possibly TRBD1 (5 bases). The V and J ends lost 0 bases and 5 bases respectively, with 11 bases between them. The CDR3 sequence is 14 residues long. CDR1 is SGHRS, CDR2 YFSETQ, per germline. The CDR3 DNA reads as TGCGCCAGCAGCTTGGAGGCAGGGTGGGAGACCCAGTACTTC. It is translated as CASSLEAGWETQYF.

CDR3 loop: CATSRDPLQGAGNQPQHF. The DNA of the CDR3 is TGTGCCACCAGCAGAGACCCCCTACAGGGGGCTGGTAATCAGCCCCAGCATTTT. The chain employs TRBV15 and TRBJ1-5; 9 nucleotides agree with TRBD1. Looked up from germline, CDR1 is LNHNV and CDR2 is YYDKDF (reference sequence). Trimming at V came to 0 bases and at J to 4 bases, leaving 10 bases not matched to a gene. The CDR3 length is 18 residues.

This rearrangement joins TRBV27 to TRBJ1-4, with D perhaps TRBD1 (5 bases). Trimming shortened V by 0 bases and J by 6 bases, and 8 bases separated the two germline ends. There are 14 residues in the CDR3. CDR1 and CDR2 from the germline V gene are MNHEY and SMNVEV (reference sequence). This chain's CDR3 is CASSLSRVDEKLFF. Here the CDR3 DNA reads TGTGCCAGCAGTTTATCCAGGGTGGATGAAAAACTGTTTTTT.

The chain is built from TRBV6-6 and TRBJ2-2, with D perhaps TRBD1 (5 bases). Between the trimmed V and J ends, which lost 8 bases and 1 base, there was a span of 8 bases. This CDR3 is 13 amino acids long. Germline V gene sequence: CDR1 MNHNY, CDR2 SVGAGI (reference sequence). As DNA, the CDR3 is TGTGCCAGCCAGACAGAGAACACCGGGGAGCTGTTTTTT. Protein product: CASQTENTGELFF.

Here the CDR3 DNA reads TGTGCCAGCAGCCTATCAGGGACCAAAAACATTCAGTACTTC. Translating gives CASSLSGTKNIQYF. The gene calls are TRBV3-1 (or the pseudogene TRBV3-2) and TRBJ2-4, with D perhaps TRBD1 (5 bases). Trimming pared 4 bases from V and 2 bases from J, leaving 9 bases between. The CDR3 runs to 14 residues. Germline V gene sequence: CDR1 LGHDT, CDR2 YNNKEL (reference sequence).

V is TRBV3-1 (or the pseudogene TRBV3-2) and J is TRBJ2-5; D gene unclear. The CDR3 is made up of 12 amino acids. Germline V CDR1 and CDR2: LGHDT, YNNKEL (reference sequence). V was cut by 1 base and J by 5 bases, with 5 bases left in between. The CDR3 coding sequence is TGTGCCAGCAGCCAAGTGGGCGAGACCCAGTACTTC. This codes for CASSQVGETQYF.

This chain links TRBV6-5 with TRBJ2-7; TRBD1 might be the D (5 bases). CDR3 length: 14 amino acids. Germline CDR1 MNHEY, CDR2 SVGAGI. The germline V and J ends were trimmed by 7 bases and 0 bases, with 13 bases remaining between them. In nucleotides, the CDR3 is TGTGCCAGCATCGTAGACAGTAACTCCTACGAGCAGTACTTC. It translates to CASIVDSNSYEQYF.

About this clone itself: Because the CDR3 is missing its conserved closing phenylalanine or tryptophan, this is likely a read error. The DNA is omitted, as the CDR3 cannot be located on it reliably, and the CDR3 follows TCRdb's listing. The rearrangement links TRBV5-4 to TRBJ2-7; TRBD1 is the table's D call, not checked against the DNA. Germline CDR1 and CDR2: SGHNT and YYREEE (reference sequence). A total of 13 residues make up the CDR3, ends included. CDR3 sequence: CASSFGWDRGLQI.

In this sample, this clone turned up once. In nucleotides, the CDR3 is TGTGCCAGCAGAAGCTCCTGGAACACTGAAGCTTTCTTT. It is translated as CASRSSWNTEAFF. The J gene is TRBJ1-1, the V gene TRBV6-5; no reliable D call. V was shortened by 6 bases and J by 1 base, with 9 bases between the two germline ends. The CDR3 is 13 amino acids. Germline V gene data show CDR1 as MNHEY and CDR2 as SVGAGI.